This T cell receptor beta chain was identified in a study of technical replicates of blood from a few donors. Produced via immunoSEQ multiplex PCR; TCRdb's table is partial and in-frame only. The sample has fewer than 75,000 clones, around 93% seen once. Sequenced sample: T cells isolated from PBMCs. The clonotype originates from a human donor in good health.

CDR3 DNA: TGTGCCAGCAGCCCCTACTCGGGACAGCAGAATCAGCCCCAGCATTTT. Translating it yields CASSPYSGQQNQPQHF. The chain employs TRBV5-8 and TRBJ1-5; 7 bases match TRBD1. Germline V gene lookup returns CDR1 SGHTS and CDR2 YDEGEE. Unmatched junction bases numbered 11, after V lost 4 bases and J lost 4 bases. CDR3 length: 16 residues.